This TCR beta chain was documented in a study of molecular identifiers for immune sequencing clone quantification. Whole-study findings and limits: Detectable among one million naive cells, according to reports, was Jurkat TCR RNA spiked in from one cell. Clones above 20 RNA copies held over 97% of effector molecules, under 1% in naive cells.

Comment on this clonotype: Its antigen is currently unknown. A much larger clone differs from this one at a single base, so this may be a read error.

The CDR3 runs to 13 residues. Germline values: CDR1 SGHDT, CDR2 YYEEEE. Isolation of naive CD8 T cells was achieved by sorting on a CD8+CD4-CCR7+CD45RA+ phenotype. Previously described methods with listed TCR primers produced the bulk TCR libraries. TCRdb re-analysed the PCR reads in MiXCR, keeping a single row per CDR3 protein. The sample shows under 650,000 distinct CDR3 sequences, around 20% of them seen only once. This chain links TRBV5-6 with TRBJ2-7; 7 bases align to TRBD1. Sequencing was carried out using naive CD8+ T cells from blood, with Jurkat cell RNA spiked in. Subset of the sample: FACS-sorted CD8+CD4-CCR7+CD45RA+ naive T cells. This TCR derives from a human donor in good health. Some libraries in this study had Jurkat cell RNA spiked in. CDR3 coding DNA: TGTGGCAGCAGCCTGACAGGGAACTACGAGCAGTACTTC. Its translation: CGSSLTGNYEQYF.